One sample yielded the 10 T cell receptor beta chains listed below, sequenced in a study of blood T cell repertoires in COVID-19. The table came from immunoSEQ multiplex PCR; TCRdb's copy has only in-frame clones and leaves some out. The sample contains 300,000 to 500,000 clones, 85% to 90% of which appear only once. The source material was PBMCs or T cells enriched from blood (not recorded which). These receptors were obtained from a woman aged 30 to 39 with acute COVID-19.

This chain links TRBV4-3 with TRBJ1-4, with TRBD1 identical over 10 bases. Trimming cost V 4 bases and J 7 bases; bases outside gene matches: 9. From germline, CDR1 is LGHNA and CDR2 YSLEER. The CDR3 totals 16 residues. The DNA for the CDR3 is TGCGCCAGCAGCCCGACCGGGACAGGGGATTTTGAAAAACTGTTTTTT. It is translated as CASSPTGTGDFEKLFF.

The chain couples TRBV7-9 to TRBJ1-5, with 9 bases that match TRBD1. Germline assignment: CDR1 SEHNR and CDR2 FQNEAQ (reference sequence). V lost 4 bases and J lost 6; bases outside the gene matches: 7. This CDR3 is built from 15 residues. CDR3 in amino acids: CASSWGQGEGQPQHF. The CDR3 bases are TGTGCCAGCAGCTGGGGACAGGGAGAAGGTCAGCCCCAGCATTTT.

This chain links TRBV6-1 with TRBJ1-5; TRBD1 agrees at 10 bases. The CDR3 contains 16 residues. CDR1 is MNHNS and CDR2 is SASEGT in the germline V gene. The ends lost 0 bases at V and 5 bases at J; junction bases unmatched: 4. The CDR3 loop reads CASSEASGTGDQPQHF. The CDR3 DNA sequence: TGTGCCAGCAGTGAAGCCTCCGGGACAGGGGATCAGCCCCAGCATTTT.

The chain carries TRBV2 and TRBJ1-5; TRBD1 aligns across 11 bases. CDR1 and CDR2 (germline): SNHLY, FYNNEI. J lost 7 bases, V lost 8 bases, and 4 bases had no gene match. The CDR3 is 13 residues long. The CDR3 protein is CASGTGGLQPQHF. The DNA for the CDR3 is TGTGCCAGCGGGACAGGGGGGCTCCAGCCCCAGCATTTT.

This clone occurred a few times. The rearrangement uses TRBV3-1 (or the pseudogene TRBV3-2) and TRBJ2-6, with no clear D. CDR3 length: 14 residues. V lost 8 bases and J lost 0, with 8 bases in between. The germline gives CDR1 LGHDT, CDR2 YNNKEL (reference sequence). The CDR3 protein is CASRASSGANVLTF. In nucleotides, the CDR3 is TGTGCCAGCCGCGCCTCCTCTGGGGCCAACGTCCTGACTTTC.

V gene TRBV6-2 or TRBV6-3 combines with J gene TRBJ2-3; TRBD1 aligns across 8 bases. Germline V gene data show CDR1 as MNHEY and CDR2 as SVGEGT. The J segment lost 5 bases and the V segment lost 2 bases, leaving 12 bases of the junction unmatched. The CDR3 consists of 17 residues. CDR3 coding DNA: TGTGCCAGCAGTTACAGGAGTGGGGACAGGTTGAGAGATACGCAGTATTTT. This sequence encodes CASSYRSGDRLRDTQYF.

V gene TRBV5-6 combines with J gene TRBJ2-5; TRBD2 matches 7 bases. The CDR3 has 15 residues. V shed 5 bases, J shed 5 bases, and the junction held 12 bases outside the gene matches. Germline V gene data show CDR1 as SGHDT and CDR2 as YYEEEE. In nucleotides, the CDR3 is TGTGCCAGCAGTTATATTGCGGGGGTCGGCGAGACCCAGTACTTC. Translated, it gives CASSYIAGVGETQYF.

This sequence joins TRBV19 and TRBJ2-4, with TRBD1 identical over 9 bases. Germline V gene data show CDR1 as LNHDA and CDR2 as SQIVND (reference sequence). V lost 1 base to trimming and J lost 2 bases; unmatched junction nucleotides: 3. This CDR3 is built from 16 residues. The CDR3 DNA reads as TGTGCCAGTAGTATAGGGACAGGGGTTACCAAAAACATTCAGTACTTC. This translates into CASSIGTGVTKNIQYF. Combining the CDR3 with reference TRBV19 and TRBJ2-4 gives the whole variable domain DGGITQSPKYLFRKEGQNVTLSCEQNLNHDAMYWYRQDPGQGLRLIYYSQIVNDFQKGDIAEGYSVSREKKESFPLTVTSAQKNPTAFYLCASSIGTGVTKNIQYFGAGTRLSVL.

This sequence joins TRBV19 and TRBJ2-1; D is undetermined. Germline assignment: CDR1 LNHDA and CDR2 SQIVND (reference sequence). The CDR3 loop spans 12 amino acids. The V end was cut by 5 bases, the J end by 4 bases, with 6 bases between. The CDR3 reads CASSYTYNEQFF. CDR3 nucleotide sequence: TGTGCCAGTAGTTATACATACAATGAGCAGTTCTTC.

The chain employs TRBV5-1 and TRBJ2-3, with a weak D call TRBD1 (6 bases). The germline V gene encodes CDR1 SGHRS and CDR2 YFSETQ. The CDR3 runs to 12 residues. V shed 4 bases and J shed 5 bases, with 8 bases lying between them. The CDR3 sequence is CASSTGQDTQYF. DNA for the CDR3: TGCGCCAGCAGCACGGGACAAGATACGCAGTATTTT.